The clone carrying this T cell receptor beta chain appeared many times. No antigen is known for it. The data belong to a study of T cell repertoires in cytomegalovirus infection. Study-level background: Through public TCR beta signatures, both CMV infection and matching HLA type were indicated. Study-level points and caveats: CMV-specific TCR beta clonotypes restricted by HLA-C dominated the ex vivo response. People with CMV and the relevant HLA were identified by cumulative public TCR beta family frequency.

The CDR3 is 14 amino acids. V lost 0 bases to trimming and J lost 5 bases, with 10 bases between them. From germline, CDR1 is LGHNA and CDR2 YNFKEQ. TCRdb reprocessed the reads via MiXCR and lists one record per CDR3 protein. The sample includes hundreds of thousands of distinct CDR3 sequences, 20% to 25% of them seen just once. The chain has TRBV4-2 and TRBJ2-5, with D hard to call. The clonotype was recovered from a human donor in good health (CMV status not recorded). Some clones in this sample may be carry-over from other donors' samples. The sequenced sample was CD8+ T cells from PBMCs. CDR3 amino acids: CASSQDYNLETQYF. CDR3 coding DNA: TGTGCCAGCAGCCAAGACTATAATCTGGAGACCCAGTACTTC.